The present entry profiles one TCR beta chain with its context. Other DNA sequences in the sample encode the same CDR3. Germline V gene data show CDR1 as SGHRS and CDR2 as YFSETQ. Trimming took 4 bases from V and 1 from J, leaving 8 bases between them. The CDR3 is 13 residues long. The entry originates in a study of CD8+ T cells in alopecia areata. Study details: Treatment ran 6 to 18 months, with 6 months of follow-up afterward.

As for treatment: oral pan-JAK inhibitor, 5-10 mg twice daily. Obtained from alopecia areata patients were lesional scalp punch biopsies along with peripheral blood. In each case, RNA was isolated and then reverse transcribed into cDNA as the sequencing template. Profiled with immunoSEQ multiplex PCR; TCRdb holds only in-frame clones, not every one. Of 210,000 or so clones in the sample, over 60% were seen once. The source material was CD4+ T cells sorted from blood, sampled at week 44, from a patient treated with tofacitinib. The gene calls are TRBV5-1 and TRBJ2-5; D may be TRBD2 (5 bases). The TCR was taken from a human donor with alopecia areata. The chain's CDR3 is CASSPGVQETQYF. CDR3 nucleotides: TGCGCCAGCAGCCCCGGGGTCCAAGAGACCCAGTACTTC. Combining the CDR3 with reference TRBV5-1 and TRBJ2-5 gives the whole variable domain KAGVTQTPRYLIKTRGQQVTLSCSPISGHRSVSWYQQTPGQGLQFLFEYFSETQRNKGNFPGRFSGRQFSNSRSEMNVSTLELGDSALYLCASSPGVQETQYFGPGTRLLVL.